These 8 T cell receptor beta chains were all obtained from the same sample, sequenced in a study of persistence of HIV-infected CD4 T cells. The libraries were made with immunoSEQ version 4 in survey mode. Clones were read by immunoSEQ multiplex PCR, and TCRdb kept only the in-frame ones, dropping some. This repertoire shows approximately 31,000 clones, 82% found once; its top ten account for 6.4%. Stimulation used around 10 ug/mL lysate from CMV-infected fibroblasts. Memory cells lacking CD40L and CD69 with high CD45RO were sorted. What these receptors recognize is not known. The starting material was CD4+ T cells sorted from PBMCs after 18-hour stimulation, obtained from a patient who received antiretroviral therapy. The receptors derive from an adult woman with HIV who was CMV-seropositive.

The CDR3 DNA is TGTGCCAGCAGTTACTACAGGGGTCGGAACTATGGCTACACCTTC. Protein product: CASSYYRGRNYGYTF. The chain carries TRBV6-5 and TRBJ1-2; TRBD1 matches at 7 bases. The CDR3 length is 15 residues. V dropped 1 base and J dropped 2; count of bases not matched to a gene: 4. The germline gives CDR1 MNHEY, CDR2 SVGAGI.

The chain combines TRBV11-3 with TRBJ2-1; weak D call: TRBD2 (7 bases). CDR1 is SGHNT, CDR2 YENEEA, per germline. Trimming shortened V by 4 bases and J by 4 bases, and 17 bases separated the two germline ends. The CDR3 covers 16 residues. The CDR3 region has the DNA TGTGCCAGCAGCTGGGGGGGCGGACTAACATACAATGAGCAGTTCTTC. It translates to CASSWGGGLTYNEQFF.

The rearrangement joins TRBV9 to TRBJ2-5, with TRBD1 identical over 7 bases. V shed 4 bases, J shed 5 bases, and the junction held 5 bases outside the gene matches. The V gene's germline CDR1 is SGDLS and CDR2 YYNGEE. The CDR3 covers 13 residues. CDR3 sequence: CASSYRGWETQYF. The DNA for the CDR3 is TGTGCCAGCAGCTACAGGGGCTGGGAGACCCAGTACTTC.

By share of the sample, this clone is medium-sized. The rearrangement links TRBV7-2 to TRBJ1-2; 10 positions match TRBD1. The CDR3 is 16 residues long. Trimming at V came to 7 bases and at J to 5 bases, leaving 13 bases not matched to a gene. The germline V gene has CDR1 SGHTA and CDR2 FQGNSA. For the CDR3, the DNA is TGTGCCAGCACTACCACCTATAGGACAGGGGGTTATGGCTACACCTTC. Translation: CASTTTYRTGGYGYTF.

In its sample, this clone was seen once. V gene TRBV10-3 combines with J gene TRBJ2-7; 8 bases are a match to TRBD1. The CDR3 runs 18 residues. CDR1 is ENHRY and CDR2 is SYGVKD in the germline V gene. V dropped 0 bases and J dropped 2; count of bases not matched to a gene: 12. The CDR3 sequence is CAISESINPGTGPYEQYF. The CDR3 DNA follows: TGTGCCATCAGTGAGTCGATTAACCCCGGGACAGGACCCTACGAGCAGTACTTC.

The V and J genes are TRBV19 and TRBJ1-5; the match to TRBD1 covers 9 bases. Germline CDR1 is LNHDA and CDR2 is SQIVND (reference sequence). The length of the CDR3 is 16 residues. V shed 5 bases and J 4 bases; nucleotides not matched to a gene: 9. The DNA of the CDR3 is TGTGCCAGTAGTTCCCCACAGGGGGCCGGTAATCAGCCCCAGCATTTT. Its protein is CASSSPQGAGNQPQHF.

This chain joins TRBV7-6 and TRBJ2-1; D is ambiguous. This CDR3 is built from 15 residues. V was pared by 5 bases and J by 1 base, with 12 bases between. From germline, CDR1 is SGHVS and CDR2 FNYEAQ. CDR3 coding DNA: TGTGCCAGCAGCCAACGGGTGGGGTCCTACAATGAGCAGTTCTTC. It encodes CASSQRVGSYNEQFF. Looking up the rest from reference TRBV7-6 and TRBJ2-1 gives the full variable domain: GAGVSQSPRYKVTKRGQDVALRCDPISGHVSLYWYRQALGQGPEFLTYFNYEAQQDKSGLPNDRFSAERPEGSISTLTIQRTEQRDSAMYRCASSQRVGSYNEQFFGPGTRLTVL.

The J gene is TRBJ1-2, the V gene TRBV29-1; D perhaps matches TRBD1 (5 bases). Germline CDR1 and CDR2: SQVTM and ANQGSEA. This CDR3 region has 14 residues. The V and J ends lost 2 bases and 3 bases respectively, with 13 bases between them. The chain's CDR3 is CSVEIDTGYYGYTF. In DNA, the CDR3 is TGCAGCGTTGAAATCGACACAGGATACTATGGCTACACCTTC.